The present TCR beta chain was sequenced within a study of cytomegalovirus exposure and HLA in healthy donors. 60 Vbeta and 13 Jbeta primers were used in PCR. Per the study methods: In a later analysis, the count reached about 82 million unique TCR beta chains, with 9 million to 11 million shared. The protocol was immunoSEQ multiplex PCR, while the TCRdb copy is restricted to in-frame clones and leaves out a portion. V and J calls and clone size come straight from that table; D and trimming were deduced from the DNA. The data show approximately 160,000 clones, around 79% seen once. Study-level findings and limits: In a later analysis, compared with equally common non-associated chains, HLA-associated beta chains were more expanded. It emerged from a later analysis that several of the most significant clusters appeared to be linked to common viral pathogens. Among TCR beta chains, those listed as cytomegalovirus-associated numbered roughly 150.

CDR1 SGHNT and CDR2 YYREEE come from the germline V gene (reference sequence). Trimming took off 10 bases at V and 5 bases at J, with 15 bases between the two ends. CDR3 length equals 13 residues. As to this clone: No antigen is known for it.

The origin of this receptor is a male donor in good health and CMV-seronegative. The sequencing sample was made of PBMCs. This rearrangement joins TRBV5-4 to TRBJ1-4; D is possibly TRBD1 (6 bases). The CDR3 sequence is CAVNRDINEKLFF. CDR3 DNA sequence: TGTGCCGTCAACCGGGACATAAATGAAAAACTGTTTTTT.